The rows below give T cell receptor beta chains drawn from one sample of a study of blood T cells in healthy people across ages. TCRdb re-called the 5' RACE reads through MiXCR, storing one row per CDR3 protein. This table holds 800,000 to 1,000,000 distinct CDR3 sequences, roughly 43% found once. Sequences were obtained from blood. The receptors shown here come from a man aged 25-40 years in good health. CDR3s include the opening cysteine and the closing phenylalanine or tryptophan. The D gene is left open where the match is weak. Size is omitted from some rows. Given values are once, few, many or a class for expanded clones.

V: TRBV12-3/TRBV12-4
size: few
D: NA
J: TRBJ1-4
CDR3: CASSLKGRSTNEKLFF
DNA: TGTGCCAGCAGTTTAAAGGGGAGATCAACTAATGAAAAACTGTTTTTT

V: TRBV4-3
size: NA
D: NA
J: TRBJ1-6
CDR3: CASSQEGNSYNSPLHF
DNA: TGCGCCAGCAGCCAAGAGGGAAACTCCTATAATTCACCCCTCCACTTT

V: TRBV3-1
size: NA
D: NA
J: TRBJ2-3
CDR3: CASSAHGGSASTDTQYF
DNA: TGTGCCAGCAGCGCTCACGGGGGATCAGCTAGCACAGATACGCAGTATTTT

V: TRBV4-1
size: NA
D: TRBD1
J: TRBJ1-1
CDR3: CASSQQTGINTEAFF
DNA: TGCGCCAGCAGCCAACAGACAGGGATTAACACTGAAGCTTTCTTT

V: TRBV7-2
size: NA
D: NA
J: TRBJ2-2
CDR3: CASSLVARGTGELFF
DNA: TGTGCCAGCAGCTTAGTGGCGCGGGGCACCGGGGAGCTGTTTTTT

V: TRBV5-1
size: NA
D: TRBD2
J: TRBJ2-7
CDR3: CASSSLAGGPQAYNEQYF
DNA: TGCGCCAGCAGTTCTTTAGCGGGGGGGCCCCAAGCCTACAATGAGCAGTACTTC

V: TRBV20-1
size: NA
D: NA
J: TRBJ2-2
CDR3: CSAPTGPPNTGELFF
DNA: TGCAGTGCACCTACCGGGCCCCCGAACACCGGGGAGCTGTTTTTT

V: TRBV28
size: NA
D: TRBD1
J: TRBJ1-2
CDR3: CASSQMGQGAITF
DNA: TGTGCCAGCAGTCAAATGGGACAGGGGGCTATCACCTTC

V: TRBV11-2
size: few
D: TRBD2
J: TRBJ2-3
CDR3: CASSLDLAGGNTQYF
DNA: TGTGCCAGCAGCTTAGATCTAGCGGGGGGGAATACGCAGTATTTT

V: TRBV29-1
size: few
D: NA
J: TRBJ1-2
CDR3: CSVKTNYGYTF
DNA: TGCAGCGTTAAAACTAACTATGGCTACACCTTC

V: TRBV4-3
size: NA
D: NA
J: TRBJ2-1
CDR3: CASSQDIPASSYNEQFF
DNA: TGCGCCAGCAGCCAAGATATTCCGGCAAGCTCCTACAATGAGCAGTTCTTC

V: TRBV7-2
size: NA
D: NA
J: TRBJ2-5
CDR3: CAGSYRTVKETQYF
DNA: TGTGCCGGCAGCTATAGGACAGTGAAAGAGACCCAGTACTTC

V: TRBV12-3/TRBV12-4
size: NA
D: TRBD2
J: TRBJ2-5
CDR3: CASSNRTGGRQTQYF
DNA: TGTGCCAGCAGCAACCGGACTGGCGGGAGACAGACCCAGTACTTC

V: TRBV6-1
size: NA
D: NA
J: TRBJ2-2
CDR3: CASSDGQGSLPGELFF
DNA: TGTGCCAGCAGTGATGGGCAGGGGTCCTTACCCGGGGAGCTGTTTTTT

V: TRBV10-2
size: NA
D: TRBD2
J: TRBJ2-1
CDR3: CASKTRGADSYNEQFF
DNA: TGCGCCAGCAAGACGCGGGGGGCTGACTCCTACAATGAGCAGTTCTTC

V: TRBV12-5
size: NA
D: NA
J: TRBJ2-5
CDR3: CASGLVMGGLKETQYF
DNA: TGTGCTAGTGGTTTGGTAATGGGGGGCTTAAAAGAGACCCAGTACTTC

V: TRBV9
size: NA
D: NA
J: TRBJ2-2
CDR3: CASSGRGAPANTGELFF
DNA: TGTGCCAGCAGCGGCAGGGGGGCGCCTGCGAACACCGGGGAGCTGTTTTTT

V: TRBV20-1
size: NA
D: TRBD1
J: TRBJ2-4
CDR3: CSAPRPGQGVDQYF
DNA: TGCAGTGCTCCCCGACCGGGACAGGGGGTAGATCAGTACTTC

V: TRBV4-2
size: few
D: NA
J: TRBJ2-1
CDR3: CASSSQLGSYNEQFF
DNA: TGTGCCAGCAGCTCCCAGCTGGGATCCTACAATGAGCAGTTCTTC

V: TRBV12-3/TRBV12-4
size: few
D: NA
J: TRBJ1-2
CDR3: CASSRGQYGYTF
DNA: TGTGCCAGCAGCCGCGGACAGTATGGCTACACCTTC

V: TRBV29-1
size: NA
D: NA
J: TRBJ2-7
CDR3: CSVRAPSSGEQYF
DNA: TGCAGCGTGCGGGCCCCCAGCTCCGGCGAGCAGTACTTC

V: TRBV20-1
size: NA
D: NA
J: TRBJ1-2
CDR3: CSATGAVSNYGYTF
DNA: TGCAGTGCAACTGGGGCAGTTTCTAACTATGGCTACACCTTC

V: TRBV20-1
size: NA
D: NA
J: TRBJ1-5
CDR3: CSARDSRAGQPQHF
DNA: TGCAGTGCTAGAGATTCCAGGGCCGGGCAGCCCCAGCATTTT

V: TRBV12-3/TRBV12-4
size: few
D: TRBD1
J: TRBJ1-5
CDR3: CASTRTGAKDQPQHF
DNA: TGTGCCAGCACTCGAACAGGGGCGAAAGATCAGCCCCAGCATTTT

V: TRBV10-3
size: NA
D: NA
J: TRBJ1-2
CDR3: CAVTAPYGYTF
DNA: TGTGCCGTTACGGCGCCCTATGGCTACACCTTC

V: TRBV27
size: few
D: NA
J: TRBJ2-7
CDR3: CASSLSGTAHYEQYF
DNA: TGTGCCAGCAGCCTAAGCGGGACAGCCCACTACGAGCAGTACTTC

V: TRBV2
size: NA
D: NA
J: TRBJ2-6
CDR3: CASSDIGLNVLTF
DNA: TGTGCCAGCAGTGATATAGGTCTAAACGTCCTGACTTTC

V: TRBV9
size: NA
D: TRBD1
J: TRBJ2-3
CDR3: CASSDPSNTGGTDTQYF
DNA: TGTGCCAGCAGCGATCCTTCCAATACAGGGGGCACAGATACGCAGTATTTT

V: TRBV4-3
size: few
D: NA
J: TRBJ2-3
CDR3: CASSRRVRSDTQYF
DNA: TGCGCCAGCAGCCGCCGCGTGAGGAGTGATACGCAGTATTTT

V: TRBV5-1
size: NA
D: NA
J: TRBJ2-1
CDR3: CASSLQLHYNEQFF
DNA: TGCGCCAGCAGCTTGCAACTCCACTACAATGAGCAGTTCTTC

V: TRBV2
size: NA
D: NA
J: TRBJ2-7
CDR3: CASSGLPGDEQYF
DNA: TGTGCCAGCAGTGGCCTACCCGGGGACGAGCAGTACTTC

V: TRBV6-6
size: NA
D: NA
J: TRBJ2-5
CDR3: CASSVGTRVLAQYF
DNA: TGTGCCAGCAGTGTCGGGACTCGGGTTCTGGCCCAGTACTTC

V: TRBV12-3/TRBV12-4
size: few
D: NA
J: TRBJ1-6
CDR3: CASSPRSSYNSPLHF
DNA: TGTGCCAGCAGTCCTCGGAGCTCCTATAATTCACCCCTCCACTTT

V: TRBV12-3/TRBV12-4
size: few
D: TRBD2
J: TRBJ2-7
CDR3: CASSFGEGPTYEQYF
DNA: TGTGCCAGCAGTTTTGGGGAGGGGCCCACCTACGAGCAGTACTTC

V: TRBV18
size: NA
D: TRBD2
J: TRBJ2-5
CDR3: CASSPLAGVQETQYF
DNA: TGTGCCAGCTCACCACTAGCGGGGGTACAAGAGACCCAGTACTTC

V: TRBV24-1
size: once
D: NA
J: TRBJ2-1
CDR3: CATSDRRQAINEQFF
DNA: TGTGCCACCAGTGACCGTAGGCAGGCTATCAATGAGCAGTTCTTC

V: TRBV12-3/TRBV12-4
size: NA
D: TRBD1
J: TRBJ1-4
CDR3: CASSPQGAHNEKLFF
DNA: TGTGCCAGCAGTCCACAGGGGGCTCACAATGAAAAACTGTTTTTT

V: TRBV7-2
size: NA
D: TRBD2
J: TRBJ2-7
CDR3: CASSLVGMGDGRGEQYF
DNA: TGTGCCAGCAGCTTGGTCGGAATGGGAGACGGGAGGGGCGAGCAGTACTTC